This entry describes one T cell receptor (beta chain). Its antigen specificity is not known. Base qualities are not provided; no much larger clone lies one nucleotide away. Library preparation was by RT-PCR. Instrument used: NextSeq 550. The raw public data were reprocessed by TCRdb itself: fastp quality trimming at Q25, MiXCR clonotype calling, in-frame beta chains only. Merged by CDR3 protein, the rows form single entries marked with the most common genes and DNA. Present in this sample are about a million distinct CDR3 sequences, roughly 18% of which were seen just once. The ten largest clones take up roughly 6% of the sample. These data originate in a study of patients and donors after allogeneic stem cell transplantation (TCRdb year 2020). The source of this sequence is a human donor who was either an allogeneic HSCT recipient or a stem cell or donor lymphocyte infusion donor (not recorded which). It is not recorded whose cells these are; they may come from a transplant donor. Sequencing was performed on blood, either unsorted or a sorted T cell fraction (not recorded which).

CDR3 region: CATGTGANVLTF. The DNA sequence is given as TGTGCCACAGGGACTGGGGCCAACGTCCTGACTTTC. This receptor chain uses TRBV24-1 and TRBJ2-6; no D segment can be confidently identified. V lost 10 bases and J lost 2 bases; the stretch between them is 5 bases long. The CDR3 holds 12 amino acids from the cysteine to the phenylalanine. This entry keeps only the CDR3 DNA: 36 bases, framed from base 1. CDR1 and CDR2 were assigned from the germline V gene as KGHDR and SFDVKD.